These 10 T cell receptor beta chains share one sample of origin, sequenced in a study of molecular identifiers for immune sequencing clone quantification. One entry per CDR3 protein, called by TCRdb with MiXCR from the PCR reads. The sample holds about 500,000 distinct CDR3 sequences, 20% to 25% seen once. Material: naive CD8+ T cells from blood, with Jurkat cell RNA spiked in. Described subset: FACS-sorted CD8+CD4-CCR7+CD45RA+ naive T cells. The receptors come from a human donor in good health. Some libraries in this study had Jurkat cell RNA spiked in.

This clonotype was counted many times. CDR3 sequence (DNA): TGTGCCAGCAGTTACGCGGGACTAGAAGAGACCCAGTACTTC. Its protein product is CASSYAGLEETQYF. The chain employs TRBV6-2 or TRBV6-3 and TRBJ2-5, with 8 bases fitting TRBD2. V lost 2 bases, J lost 3 bases, and 2 bases stayed unmatched. In germline, CDR1 is MNHEY, CDR2 SVGEGT. The CDR3 consists of 14 residues.

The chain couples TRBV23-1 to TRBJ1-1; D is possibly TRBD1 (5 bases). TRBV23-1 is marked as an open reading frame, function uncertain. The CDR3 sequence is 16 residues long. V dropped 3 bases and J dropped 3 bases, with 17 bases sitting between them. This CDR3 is CASSHPAGGTHTEAFF. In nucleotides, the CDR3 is TGCGCCAGCAGTCACCCCGCCGGGGGGACGCACACTGAAGCTTTCTTT.

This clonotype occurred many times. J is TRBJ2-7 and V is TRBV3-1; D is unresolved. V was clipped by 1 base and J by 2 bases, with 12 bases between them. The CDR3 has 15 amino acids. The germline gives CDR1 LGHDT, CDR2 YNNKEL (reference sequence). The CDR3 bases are TGTGCCAGCAGCCAAGGCGACGGCTTTGCCTACGAGCAGTACTTC. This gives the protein CASSQGDGFAYEQYF.

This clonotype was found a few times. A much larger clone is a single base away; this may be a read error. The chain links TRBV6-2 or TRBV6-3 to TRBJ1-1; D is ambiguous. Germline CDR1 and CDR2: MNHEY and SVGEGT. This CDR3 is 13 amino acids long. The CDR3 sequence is CASTDALNTEALF. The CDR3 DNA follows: TGTGCCAGCACGGACGCTTTGAACACTGAAGCTCTCTTT.

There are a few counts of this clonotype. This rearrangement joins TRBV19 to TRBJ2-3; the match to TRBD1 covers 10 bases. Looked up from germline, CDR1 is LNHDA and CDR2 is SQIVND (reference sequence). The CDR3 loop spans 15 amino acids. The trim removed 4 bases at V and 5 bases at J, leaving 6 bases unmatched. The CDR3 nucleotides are TGTGCCAGTAGTACGACAGGACAGGGGGGAGATACGCAGTATTTT. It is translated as CASSTTGQGGDTQYF.

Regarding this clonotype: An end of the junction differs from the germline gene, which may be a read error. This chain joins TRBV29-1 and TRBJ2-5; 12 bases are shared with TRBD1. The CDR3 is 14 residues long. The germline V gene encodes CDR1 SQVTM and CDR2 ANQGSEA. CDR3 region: CSVEGDRGHETQCF. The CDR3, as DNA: TGCAGCGTTGAGGGGGACAGGGGGCATGAGACCCAGTGCTTC.

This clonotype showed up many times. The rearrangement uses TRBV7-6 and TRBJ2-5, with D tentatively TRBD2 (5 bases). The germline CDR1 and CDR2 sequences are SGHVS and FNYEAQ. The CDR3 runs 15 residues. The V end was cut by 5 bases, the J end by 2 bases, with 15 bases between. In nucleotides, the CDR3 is TGTGCCAGCAGCCTCAAACTAGGACGACAAGAGACCCAGTACTTC. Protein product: CASSLKLGRQETQYF.

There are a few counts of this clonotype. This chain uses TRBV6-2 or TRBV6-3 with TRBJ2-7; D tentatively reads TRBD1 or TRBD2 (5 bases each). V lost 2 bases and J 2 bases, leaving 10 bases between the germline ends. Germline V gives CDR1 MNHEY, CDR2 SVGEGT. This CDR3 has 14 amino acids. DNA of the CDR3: TGTGCCAGCAGTTACCCTCAGGGACCCTACGAGCAGTACTTC. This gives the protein CASSYPQGPYEQYF.

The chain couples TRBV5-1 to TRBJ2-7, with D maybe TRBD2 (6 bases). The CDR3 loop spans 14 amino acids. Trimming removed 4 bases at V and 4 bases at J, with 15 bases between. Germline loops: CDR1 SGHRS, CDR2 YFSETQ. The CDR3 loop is CASSPRGGKYEQYF. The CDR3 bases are TGCGCCAGCAGCCCCAGAGGAGGGAAATACGAGCAGTACTTC.

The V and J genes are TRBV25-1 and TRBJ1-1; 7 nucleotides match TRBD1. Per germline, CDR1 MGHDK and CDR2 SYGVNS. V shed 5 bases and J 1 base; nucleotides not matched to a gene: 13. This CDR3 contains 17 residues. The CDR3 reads CASSYGGQGDQNTEAFF. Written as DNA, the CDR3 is TGTGCCAGCAGTTATGGGGGGCAGGGGGACCAGAACACTGAAGCTTTCTTT.